This TCR beta chain came from a study of long-term antiretroviral therapy in people with HIV. Overall study findings and caveats: Blood draws took place between about 2004 and 2018 and possibly involved older ART regimens. Pre-ART clonal expansion yielded clones that dominated the repertoire at all time points.

Germline-derived CDR1 and CDR2 are SGHTA and FQGNSA. Trimming removed 0 bases from V and 12 bases from J; junction bases left unmatched: 5. The CDR3 runs 13 residues. Samples were assayed with immunoSEQ v3.0 at survey level. Profiled with immunoSEQ multiplex PCR; TCRdb holds only in-frame clones, not every one. The profile shows roughly 18,000 clones, 75% to 90% of them singletons. For this clone: No antigen is known for it.

Sequences were derived from unsorted PBMCs, sampled 4.2 years after starting antiretroviral therapy. The sequence came from a man aged 50 to 60 with HIV. The V gene is TRBV7-2, the J gene TRBJ2-3; 8 bases map to TRBD1. DNA of the CDR3: TGTGCCAGCAGCTTAGCGCGCCAGGGGGCTCAGTATTTT. Its protein is CASSLARQGAQYF.